Below, 5 T cell receptor beta chains from the same sample are listed, as sequenced in a study of cytomegalovirus exposure and HLA in healthy donors (TCRdb year 2017). The method behind the library was the immunoSEQ multiplex PCR assay. The table comes from immuneACCESS by way of TCRdb, which keeps in-frame sequences with V and J called. Part of the clones is missing from these tables; in studies checked, under half for an unresolved V gene and the rest for unknown reasons. The sample profile shows under 150,000 clones; more than 75% of them were found once. About 6% of the sample belongs to the ten largest clones. The sample comprised PBMCs. The receptors shown here come from a woman aged 18-29 years in good health and CMV-seropositive.

This clone was observed once. This rearrangement joins TRBV30 to TRBJ1-6; tentative D call: TRBD1 (6 bases). The V end lost 5 bases, the J end lost 8 bases, and 19 bases lay between the germline ends. The CDR3 contains 15 residues. Germline V gene data show CDR1 as GTSNPN and CDR2 as SVGIG (reference sequence). CDR3 sequence: CAWDRTGSADSPLHF. DNA for the CDR3: TGTGCCTGGGATAGAACAGGGTCTGCTGATTCACCCCTCCACTTT. Full variable domain (missing parts from reference TRBV30 and TRBJ1-6): SQTIHQWPATLVQPVGSPLSLECTVEGTSNPNLYWYRQAAGRGLQLLFYSVGIGQISSEVPQNLSASRPQDRQFILSSKKLLLSDSGFYLCAWDRTGSADSPLHFGNGTRLTVT.

CDR3 sequence: CASSYGDRGPEQYF. The CDR3 coding sequence is TGTGCCAGCAGCTATGGGGACAGGGGGCCGGAGCAGTACTTC. This sequence joins TRBV7-9 and TRBJ2-7, with TRBD1 identical over 12 bases. J was trimmed by 7 bases and V by 4 bases; bases with no gene match: 5. This CDR3 region has 14 residues. Per the germline V gene, CDR1 is SEHNR and CDR2 is FQNEAQ (reference sequence).

This clone was seen only once. This chain links TRBV4-1 with TRBJ2-7; 10 bases agree with TRBD1. V shed 3 bases and J 3 bases; nucleotides not matched to a gene: 8. Germline assignment: CDR1 MGHRA and CDR2 YSYEKL. This CDR3 is 16 amino acids long. The CDR3 region is CASSHNPRTGGYEQYF. CDR3 in DNA: TGCGCCAGCAGCCATAATCCCCGGACAGGGGGCTACGAGCAGTACTTC.

The rearrangement joins TRBV27 to TRBJ2-3, with D tentatively TRBD2 (7 bases). Deletions cut 6 bases from V and 3 bases from J, with 19 bases between. The CDR3 is 16 amino acids. Germline CDR1 reads MNHEY; CDR2 reads SMNVEV (reference sequence). CDR3 loop: CASSPKGGQGTDTQYF. The CDR3 DNA reads TGTGCCAGCAGCCCTAAGGGGGGGCAGGGGACAGATACGCAGTATTTT.

The V call is TRBV10-3, the J call TRBJ1-1, with a weak D call TRBD1 (6 bases). V dropped 8 bases and J dropped 0 bases, with 19 bases sitting between them. Germline CDR1 reads ENHRY; CDR2 reads SYGVKD. This CDR3 spans 16 amino acids. The CDR3 spells CAIRNRGAGMNTEAFF. The CDR3 DNA sequence: TGTGCCATCCGGAACCGGGGGGCAGGGATGAACACTGAAGCTTTCTTT.